The rows below give T cell receptor beta chains drawn from one sample of a study of cytomegalovirus exposure and HLA in healthy donors. Measured with immunoSEQ multiplex PCR; TCRdb has only the in-frame clones, and not every one. This table has 90,000 to 150,000 clones, 70% to 80% appearing once. The sample was PBMCs. All receptors come from a man between 45 and 60 years old in good health and CMV-seropositive. The CDR3 runs from the conserved cysteine through the conserved F or W. The D gene is left open where the match is weak. Clone size is stated in some rows and not others, as once, few, many or a class when expanded.

TRBJ2-3	.	TRBV10-2	.	TGCGCCAGCAGTGAAGCGACCAGTTCGTATTTT	CASSEATSSYF
TRBJ1-1	.	TRBV7-3	TRBD1	TGTGCCAGCAGCGCGAGACAGGGGGCCGGGACTGAAGCTTTCTTT	CASSARQGAGTEAFF
TRBJ2-5	.	TRBV6-1	TRBD1	TGTGCCAGCAGAGCCGGACAGGGGTGGGAGACCCAGTACTTC	CASRAGQGWETQYF
TRBJ2-2	.	TRBV18	TRBD1	TGTGCCAGCTCGATGACAGGGACCGGGGAGCTGTTTTTT	CASSMTGTGELFF
TRBJ1-4	.	TRBV14	.	TGTGCCAGCAGCCGGGAACAGGGTGGGCTACTTCCGACTAATGAAAAACTGTTTTTT	CASSREQGGLLPTNEKLFF
TRBJ1-2	.	TRBV7-2	TRBD1	TGTGCCAGCAGCGCCGGACAGGGTTCTACTAACTATGGCTACACCTTC	CASSAGQGSTNYGYTF
TRBJ1-1	.	TRBV5-4	.	TGTGCCACTGGGGGAGGGAACACTGAAGCTTTCTTT	CATGGGNTEAFF
TRBJ2-7	.	TRBV4-1	TRBD1	TGCGCCAGCAGCCAGGGACAGGGTAGCGACGAGCAGTACTTC	CASSQGQGSDEQYF
TRBJ1-1	.	TRBV20-1	TRBD1	TGCAGGGGACAGGGAGGGACTGAAGCTTTCTTT	CRGQGGTEAFF
TRBJ2-7	few	TRBV2	TRBD1	TGTGCCAGCAGACGAGACAGGGGGTCGGGCGAGCAGTACTTC	CASRRDRGSGEQYF
TRBJ2-7	.	TRBV7-2	.	TGTGCCAGCAGCTGGCCCGGGAAGCCGCCTTTCTACGAGCAGTACTTC	CASSWPGKPPFYEQYF
TRBJ2-2	.	TRBV4-3	TRBD2	TGCGCCAGCAGCCAAGGGACTAGTTTCACCGGGGAGCTGTTTTTT	CASSQGTSFTGELFF
TRBJ2-3	.	TRBV4-2	.	TGTGCCAGCAGCCAAGAAACTAGTGGAGCAGATACGCAGTATTTT	CASSQETSGADTQYF
TRBJ1-5	.	TRBV19	TRBD1	TGTGCCAGTACCCCCGGAGACAGGGGCCTCAATCAGCCCCAGCATTTT	CASTPGDRGLNQPQHF
TRBJ2-2	.	TRBV2	.	TGTGCCAGCCGTGGGTCGTTCGGAGCGGGGGAGCTGTTTTTT	CASRGSFGAGELFF
TRBJ1-3	.	TRBV7-7	TRBD1	TGTGCTAGCAGCCCCTCTCTTGGTGGGACAGGGTCTGGAAACACCATATATTTT	CASSPSLGGTGSGNTIYF
TRBJ1-2	.	TRBV6-1	TRBD1	TGTGCCAGCAGCGTGGACAGGGAAATGTATGGCTACACCTTC	CASSVDREMYGYTF
TRBJ1-1	.	TRBV7-9	.	TGTGCCAGCAGCCGCGGACAATGGCTGAACACTGAAGCTTTCTTT	CASSRGQWLNTEAFF
TRBJ2-3	.	TRBV10-1	.	TGCGCCAGCAGTGCTAGCACAGATACGCAGTATTTT	CASSASTDTQYF
TRBJ1-5	.	TRBV2	TRBD1	TGTGCCAGCAGACCCGGGACAGGGCACCAGCCCCAGCATTTT	CASRPGTGHQPQHF
TRBJ2-3	.	TRBV7-7	.	TGTGCCAGCAGCTTAGGTCTGGCGGACACAGATACGCAGTATTTT	CASSLGLADTDTQYF
TRBJ1-3	.	TRBV5-1	TRBD1	TGCGCCAGCAGCTTGGGGGGCACAGGGGGCGCGGAAAACACCATATATTTT	CASSLGGTGGAENTIYF
TRBJ1-1	.	TRBV2	.	TGTGCCAGCAGTGACCGCTCCATCAGGGTTGGAAACACTGAAGCTTTCTTT	CASSDRSIRVGNTEAFF
TRBJ2-3	.	TRBV18	TRBD2	TGTGCCAGCTCAGCGGGACTAGCCAGCACAGATACGCAGTATTTT	CASSAGLASTDTQYF
TRBJ2-5	few	TRBV19	.	TGTGCCAGTAGTGAGGGGGTCCAAGAGACCCAGTACTTC	CASSEGVQETQYF
TRBJ2-1	.	TRBV9	TRBD1	TGTGCCAGCAGCGGGGGGACAGGGGGCTACGATGAGCAGTTCTTC	CASSGGTGGYDEQFF
TRBJ1-1	.	TRBV6-5	TRBD1	TGTGCCACCTACAGGGGCACTGAAGCTTTCTTT	CATYRGTEAFF
TRBJ1-2	.	TRBV18	.	TGTGCCAGCTCACCGGCGGGGGAGCCGATCTATGGCTACACCTTC	CASSPAGEPIYGYTF
TRBJ2-7	.	TRBV5-1	.	TGCGCCAGCAGCGTAACAAGCTCCTACGAGCAGTACTTC	CASSVTSSYEQYF
TRBJ2-5	.	TRBV5-4	.	TGTGCCAGCAGCCCTAGCCTCGACAGGAGCCAAGAGACCCAGTACTTC	CASSPSLDRSQETQYF
TRBJ1-1	.	TRBV19	TRBD1	TGTGCCAGTGGGACAGGGGTGAACACTGAAGCTTTCTTT	CASGTGVNTEAFF
TRBJ1-1	.	TRBV29-1	.	TGCAGCGCTGCAGCTTCAAGGGGGGGGAGGAACACTGAAGCTTTCTTT	CSAAASRGGRNTEAFF
TRBJ1-1	few	TRBV18	.	TGTGCCAGCTCCCAATCCCCACCAGGCGGAGGCACTGAAGCTTTCTTT	CASSQSPPGGGTEAFF
TRBJ1-1	.	TRBV5-6	.	TGTGCCAGCAGCTTCTTATACAGTGCCGACACTGAAGCTTTCTTT	CASSFLYSADTEAFF
TRBJ2-2	.	TRBV7-2	.	TGTGCCAGCGAAAAGGCTAGCCGGAGCGGGGAGCTGTTTTTT	CASEKASRSGELFF
TRBJ2-5	.	TRBV9	TRBD2	TGTGCCAGCAGCGTAGGGGGAGGGGAAGAGACCCAGTACTTC	CASSVGGGEETQYF
TRBJ2-1	.	TRBV6-5	TRBD1	TGTGCCAGCAAATTACAGGGGAGCTCCTACAATGAGCAGTTCTTC	CASKLQGSSYNEQFF
TRBJ2-7	once	TRBV6-6	TRBD1	TGTGCCAGCAGTTACTCGGGACAGGGCCTCTCCTACGAGCAGTACTTC	CASSYSGQGLSYEQYF
TRBJ2-5	few	TRBV18	.	TGTGCCAGCTCACCGTCGGCAGGGGTTCCCCAAGAGACCCAGTACTTC	CASSPSAGVPQETQYF
TRBJ1-1	.	TRBV18	TRBD1	TGTGCCAGCTCACCTGGACAGGAGTACACTGAAGCTTTCTTT	CASSPGQEYTEAFF
TRBJ1-2	.	TRBV5-4	.	TGTGCCAGCAGCCTCGGAGATGGTGGCTACACCTTC	CASSLGDGGYTF
TRBJ1-6	.	TRBV9	TRBD1	TGTGCCAGCAGCACGCGAGGACAGGACTCACCCCTCCACTTT	CASSTRGQDSPLHF
TRBJ1-1	once	TRBV2	.	TGTGCCATCAAGACAGGCAATACCATGAACACTGAAGCTTTCTTT	CAIKTGNTMNTEAFF